Listed below are T cell receptor beta chains from one sample, sequenced in a study of shared clonotypes between healthy human individuals. Data came from immunoSEQ multiplex PCR; TCRdb stores just in-frame clones and leaves some out. This sample has 950,000 to 1,100,000 clones; around 76% occur once, and the top ten carry around 1.5%. The sequenced sample consisted of memory CD4+ T cells sorted from blood. Receptors were obtained from a man younger than 35 in good health. Each CDR3 is given with its conserved first and last residue. Fields, in order: V gene, D gene, J gene, clone size, CDR3 protein, CDR3 DNA. A D gene is named only where the DNA matches it firmly. Size values are once, few and many counts, or a class for expanded clones, and some rows have none.

V: TRBV2; D: -; J: TRBJ2-5; size: -; CDR3: CASTNRATETQYF; DNA: TGTGCCAGCACAAACAGGGCTACTGAGACCCAGTACTTC
V: TRBV5-3; D: -; J: TRBJ2-4; size: -; CDR3: CARSTLISGENIQYF; DNA: TGTGCCAGAAGCACCCTCATTTCGGGGGAAAACATTCAGTACTTC
V: TRBV30; D: -; J: TRBJ2-7; size: once; CDR3: CAWSFQGSSYEQYF; DNA: TGTGCCTGGAGTTTTCAGGGGTCCTCCTACGAGCAGTACTTC
V: TRBV6-1; D: -; J: TRBJ1-5; size: -; CDR3: CASSSRDQPQHF; DNA: TGTGCCAGTTCGAGCCGGGATCAGCCCCAGCATTTT
V: TRBV19; D: TRBD1; J: TRBJ1-1; size: -; CDR3: CASRTGGYRSGTEAFF; DNA: TGTGCCAGCCGAACAGGGGGTTATCGTTCGGGTACTGAAGCTTTCTTT
V: TRBV7-7; D: -; J: TRBJ1-6; size: -; CDR3: CASSLDTNSPLHF; DNA: TGTGCTAGCAGCTTGGATACTAATTCACCCCTCCACTTT
V: TRBV6-6; D: -; J: TRBJ2-2; size: -; CDR3: CASSYGGELFF; DNA: TGTGCCAGCAGTTACGGGGGGGAGCTGTTTTTT
V: TRBV7-2; D: -; J: TRBJ1-2; size: -; CDR3: CASSLAHGSGYTF; DNA: TGTGCCAGCAGCTTAGCGCACGGATCAGGCTACACCTTC
V: TRBV27; D: TRBD1; J: TRBJ2-5; size: -; CDR3: CASSLSNTGGETQYF; DNA: TGTGCCAGCAGTTTATCGAACACAGGGGGCGAGACCCAGTACTTC
V: TRBV28; D: -; J: TRBJ2-7; size: -; CDR3: CASLARTATRYEQYF; DNA: TGTGCCAGCCTTGCTAGAACGGCCACCCGATACGAGCAGTACTTC
V: TRBV7-2; D: -; J: TRBJ2-2; size: -; CDR3: CASSLRPTGELFF; DNA: TGTGCCAGCAGCTTACGGCCGACCGGGGAGCTGTTTTTT
V: TRBV11-2; D: -; J: TRBJ2-7; size: -; CDR3: CASSPGRNYEQYF; DNA: TGTGCCAGCAGCCCAGGACGGAACTACGAGCAGTACTTC
V: TRBV14; D: TRBD2; J: TRBJ2-3; size: -; CDR3: CASSPRASGRRTDTQYF; DNA: TGTGCCAGCAGCCCCCGGGCTAGCGGGCGTCGCACAGATACGCAGTATTTT
V: TRBV25-1; D: TRBD1; J: TRBJ1-1; size: few; CDR3: CASRGQGYTEAFF; DNA: TGTGCCAGCAGGGGACAGGGGTACACTGAAGCTTTCTTT
V: TRBV6-6; D: TRBD2; J: TRBJ2-1; size: -; CDR3: CASSLSGSQNEQFF; DNA: TGTGCCAGCAGTCTTAGCGGGAGCCAGAATGAGCAGTTCTTC
V: TRBV4-3; D: TRBD2; J: TRBJ2-7; size: once; CDR3: CASSQGGLVGYEQYF; DNA: TGCGCCAGCAGCCAAGGGGGACTAGTTGGCTACGAGCAGTACTTC
V: TRBV7-2; D: -; J: TRBJ1-4; size: -; CDR3: CASSLRRSNEKLFF; DNA: TGTGCCAGCAGCTTACGACGGAGTAATGAAAAACTGTTTTTT
V: TRBV5-1; D: TRBD1; J: TRBJ1-1; size: -; CDR3: CASSLGQNEAFF; DNA: TGCGCCAGCAGCCTGGGACAGAATGAAGCTTTCTTT
V: TRBV7-9; D: TRBD1; J: TRBJ1-3; size: -; CDR3: CASRAITGGSGNTIYF; DNA: TGTGCCAGCAGGGCGATCACAGGGGGCTCTGGAAACACCATATATTTT
V: TRBV5-1; D: -; J: TRBJ1-1; size: -; CDR3: CASSSFHTEAFF; DNA: TGCGCCAGCAGCTCCTTTCACACTGAAGCTTTCTTT
V: TRBV18; D: -; J: TRBJ1-2; size: few; CDR3: CASSPTRDIYGYTF; DNA: TGTGCCAGCTCACCAACCAGGGACATCTATGGCTACACCTTC
V: TRBV10-1; D: TRBD2; J: TRBJ2-7; size: -; CDR3: CASSESMREKQYF; DNA: TGCGCCAGCAGTGAGTCGATGCGGGAGAAGCAGTACTTC
V: TRBV6-7; D: -; J: TRBJ1-3; size: -; CDR3: CASSYSSAIGVIGNTIYF; DNA: TGTGCCAGCAGTTACTCGTCTGCGATAGGAGTAATTGGAAACACCATATATTTT
V: TRBV5-1; D: -; J: TRBJ2-7; size: -; CDR3: CASSEAGFSYEQYF; DNA: TGCGCCAGCAGTGAAGCGGGTTTTTCCTACGAGCAGTACTTC
V: TRBV6-1; D: TRBD2; J: TRBJ2-3; size: many; CDR3: CASSERSSGVITDTQYF; DNA: TGTGCCAGCAGTGAAAGGTCTAGCGGGGTGATCACAGATACGCAGTATTTT
V: TRBV5-1; D: TRBD1; J: TRBJ1-4; size: -; CDR3: CASSPGTGIKNTENEKLFF; DNA: TGCGCCAGCAGTCCAGGGACAGGGATTAAGAATACGGAAAATGAAAAACTGTTTTTT
V: TRBV5-4; D: TRBD2; J: TRBJ2-3; size: -; CDR3: CASSASGGRDTQYF; DNA: TGTGCCAGCTCGGCTAGCGGGGGGAGAGATACGCAGTATTTT
V: TRBV29-1; D: TRBD2; J: TRBJ2-5; size: few; CDR3: CSVIYAGRTLAAQYF; DNA: TGCAGCGTGATCTACGCCGGGCGTACGCTAGCGGCCCAGTACTTC